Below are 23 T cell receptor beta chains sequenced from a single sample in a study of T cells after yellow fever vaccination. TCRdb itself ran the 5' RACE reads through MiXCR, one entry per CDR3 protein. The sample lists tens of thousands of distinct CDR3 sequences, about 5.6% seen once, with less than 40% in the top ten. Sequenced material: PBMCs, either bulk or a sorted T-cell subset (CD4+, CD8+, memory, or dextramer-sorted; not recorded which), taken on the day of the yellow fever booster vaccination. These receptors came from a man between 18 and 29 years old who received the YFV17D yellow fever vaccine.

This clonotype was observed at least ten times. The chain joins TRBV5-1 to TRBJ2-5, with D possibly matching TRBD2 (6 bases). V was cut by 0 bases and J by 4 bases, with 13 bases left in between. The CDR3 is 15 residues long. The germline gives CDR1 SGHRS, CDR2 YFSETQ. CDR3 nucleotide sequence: TGCGCCAGCAGCTTGGTTGGGGGGACGGGAGAGACCCAGTACTTC. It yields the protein CASSLVGGTGETQYF.

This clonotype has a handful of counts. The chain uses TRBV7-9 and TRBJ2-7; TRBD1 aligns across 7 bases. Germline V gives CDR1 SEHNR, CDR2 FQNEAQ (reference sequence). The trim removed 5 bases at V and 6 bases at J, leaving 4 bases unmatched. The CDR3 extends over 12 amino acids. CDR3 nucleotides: TGTGCCAGCAGCCTTGGACAGGCCGAGCAGTACTTC. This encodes CASSLGQAEQYF.

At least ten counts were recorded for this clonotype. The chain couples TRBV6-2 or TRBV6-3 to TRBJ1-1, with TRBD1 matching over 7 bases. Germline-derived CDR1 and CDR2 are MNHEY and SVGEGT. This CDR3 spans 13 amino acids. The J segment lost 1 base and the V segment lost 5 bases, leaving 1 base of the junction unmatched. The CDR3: CASSQGGNTEAFF. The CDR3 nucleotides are TGTGCCAGCAGTCAGGGGGGGAACACTGAAGCTTTCTTT.

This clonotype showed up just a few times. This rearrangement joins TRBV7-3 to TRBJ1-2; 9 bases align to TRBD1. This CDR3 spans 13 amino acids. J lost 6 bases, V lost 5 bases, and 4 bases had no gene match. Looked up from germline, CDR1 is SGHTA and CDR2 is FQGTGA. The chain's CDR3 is CASSNGTGHGYTF. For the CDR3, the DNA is TGTGCCAGCAGCAACGGGACAGGGCATGGCTACACCTTC.

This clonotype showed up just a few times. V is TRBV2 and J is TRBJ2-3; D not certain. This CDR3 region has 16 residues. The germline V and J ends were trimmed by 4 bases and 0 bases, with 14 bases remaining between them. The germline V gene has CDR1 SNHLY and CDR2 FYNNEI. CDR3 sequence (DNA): TGTGCCAGCAGTGTGAGTGGGAAGGATAGCACAGATACGCAGTATTTT. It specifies CASSVSGKDSTDTQYF.

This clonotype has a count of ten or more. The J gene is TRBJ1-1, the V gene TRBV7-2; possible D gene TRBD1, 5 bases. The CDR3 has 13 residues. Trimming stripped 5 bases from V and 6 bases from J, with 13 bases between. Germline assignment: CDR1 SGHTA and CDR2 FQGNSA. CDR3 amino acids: CASSLGVGPEAFF. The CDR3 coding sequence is TGTGCCAGCAGCCTAGGGGTCGGACCTGAAGCTTTCTTT. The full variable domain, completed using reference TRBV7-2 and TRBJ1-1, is GAGVSQSPSNKVTEKGKDVELRCDPISGHTALYWYRQSLGQGLEFLIYFQGNSAPDKSGLPSDRFSAERTGGSVSTLTIQRTQQEDSAVYLCASSLGVGPEAFFGQGTRLTVV.

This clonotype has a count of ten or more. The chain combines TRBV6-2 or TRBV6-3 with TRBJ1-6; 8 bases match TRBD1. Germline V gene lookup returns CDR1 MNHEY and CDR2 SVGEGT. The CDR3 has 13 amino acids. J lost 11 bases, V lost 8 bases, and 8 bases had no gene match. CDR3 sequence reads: CASDDRGSAPLHF. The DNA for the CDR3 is TGTGCCAGCGACGACAGGGGAAGCGCACCCCTCCACTTT.

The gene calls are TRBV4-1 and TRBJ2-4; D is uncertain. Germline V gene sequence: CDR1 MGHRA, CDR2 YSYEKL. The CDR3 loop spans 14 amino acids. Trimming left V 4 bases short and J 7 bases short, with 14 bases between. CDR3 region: CASSLMDKPNIQYF. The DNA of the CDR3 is TGCGCCAGCAGCCTAATGGATAAACCGAACATTCAGTACTTC.

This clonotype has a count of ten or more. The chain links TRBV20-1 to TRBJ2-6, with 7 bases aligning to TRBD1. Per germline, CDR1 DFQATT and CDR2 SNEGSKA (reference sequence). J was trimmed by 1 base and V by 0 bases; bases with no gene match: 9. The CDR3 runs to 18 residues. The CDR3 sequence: CSAREGTAYLSGANVLTF. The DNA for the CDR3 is TGCAGTGCTAGAGAGGGGACAGCTTATTTATCTGGGGCCAACGTCCTGACTTTC.

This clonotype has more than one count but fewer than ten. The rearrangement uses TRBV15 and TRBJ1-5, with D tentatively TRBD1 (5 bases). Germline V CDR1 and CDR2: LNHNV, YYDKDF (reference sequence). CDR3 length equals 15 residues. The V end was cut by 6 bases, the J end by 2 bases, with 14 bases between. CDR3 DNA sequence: TGTGCCACCAGAGACCCGGCGGGGGGCAATCAGCCCCAGCATTTT. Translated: CATRDPAGGNQPQHF.

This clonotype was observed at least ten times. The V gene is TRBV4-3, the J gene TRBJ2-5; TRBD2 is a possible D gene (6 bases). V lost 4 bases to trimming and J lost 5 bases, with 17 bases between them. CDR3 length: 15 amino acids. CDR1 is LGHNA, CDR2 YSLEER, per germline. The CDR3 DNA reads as TGCGCCAGCAGCCGGGCGGGACTCCTAACGGAGACCCAGTACTTC. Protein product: CASSRAGLLTETQYF.

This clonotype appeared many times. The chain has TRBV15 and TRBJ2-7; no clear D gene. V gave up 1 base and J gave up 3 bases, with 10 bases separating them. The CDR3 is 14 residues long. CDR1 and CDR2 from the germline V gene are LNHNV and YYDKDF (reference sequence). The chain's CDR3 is CATSRARDYYEQYF. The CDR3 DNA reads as TGTGCCACCAGCAGAGCTCGTGATTACTACGAGCAGTACTTC.

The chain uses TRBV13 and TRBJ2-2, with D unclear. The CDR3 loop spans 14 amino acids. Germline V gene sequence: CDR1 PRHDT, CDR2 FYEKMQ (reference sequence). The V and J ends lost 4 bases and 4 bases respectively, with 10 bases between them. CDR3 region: CASSSDWPTGELFF. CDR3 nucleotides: TGTGCCAGCAGCTCCGACTGGCCCACCGGGGAGCTGTTTTTT.

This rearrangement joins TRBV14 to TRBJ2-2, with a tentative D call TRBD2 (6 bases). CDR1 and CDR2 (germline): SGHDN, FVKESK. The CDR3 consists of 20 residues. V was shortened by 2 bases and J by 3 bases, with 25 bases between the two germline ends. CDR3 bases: TGTGCCAGCAGCCAAACCCTTGGAGGGTGGGGTGCCACCCACACCGGGGAGCTGTTTTTT. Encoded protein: CASSQTLGGWGATHTGELFF.

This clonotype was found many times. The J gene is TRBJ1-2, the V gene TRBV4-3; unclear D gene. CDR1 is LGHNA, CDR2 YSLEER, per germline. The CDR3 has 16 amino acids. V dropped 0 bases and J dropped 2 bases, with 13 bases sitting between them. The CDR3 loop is CASSQERALANYGYTF. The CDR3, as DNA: TGCGCCAGCAGCCAAGAACGGGCTTTGGCCAACTATGGCTACACCTTC.

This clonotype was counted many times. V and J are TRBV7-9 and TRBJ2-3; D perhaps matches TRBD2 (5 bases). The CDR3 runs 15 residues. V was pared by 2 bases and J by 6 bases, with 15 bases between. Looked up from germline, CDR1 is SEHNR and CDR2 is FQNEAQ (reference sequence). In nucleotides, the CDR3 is TGTGCCAGCAGCTTAAGCTCGAAAGAGGGTGATACGCAGTATTTT. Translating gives CASSLSSKEGDTQYF.

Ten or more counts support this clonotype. The CDR3 region has the DNA TGTGCCAGCAGTTACGCAGGGACTAGCTACGAGCAGTACGTC. Translation: CASSYAGTSYEQYV. The chain combines TRBV6-2 or TRBV6-3 with TRBJ2-7, with 8 bases aligning to TRBD2. The CDR3 contains 14 residues. The J segment lost 3 bases and the V segment lost 2 bases, leaving 3 bases of the junction unmatched. CDR1 and CDR2 from the germline V gene are MNHEY and SVGEGT.

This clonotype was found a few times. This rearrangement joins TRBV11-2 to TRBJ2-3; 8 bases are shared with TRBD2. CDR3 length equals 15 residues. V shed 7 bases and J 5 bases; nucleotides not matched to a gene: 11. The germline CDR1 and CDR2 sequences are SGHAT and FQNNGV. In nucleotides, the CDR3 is TGTGCCAGCAACGGGGGGCGGGGGGCCAAAGATACGCAGTATTTT. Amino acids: CASNGGRGAKDTQYF.

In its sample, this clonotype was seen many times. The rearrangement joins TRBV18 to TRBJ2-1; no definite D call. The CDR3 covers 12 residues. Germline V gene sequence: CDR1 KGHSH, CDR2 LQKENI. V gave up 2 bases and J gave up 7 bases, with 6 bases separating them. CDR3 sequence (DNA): TGTGCCAGCTCACCAGTGGTTAATGAGCAGTTCTTC. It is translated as CASSPVVNEQFF. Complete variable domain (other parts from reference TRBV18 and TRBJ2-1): NAGVMQNPRHLVRRRGQEARLRCSPMKGHSHVYWYRQLPEEGLKFMVYLQKENIIDESGMPKERFSAEFPKEGPSILRIQQVVRGDSAAYFCASSPVVNEQFFGPGTRLTVL.

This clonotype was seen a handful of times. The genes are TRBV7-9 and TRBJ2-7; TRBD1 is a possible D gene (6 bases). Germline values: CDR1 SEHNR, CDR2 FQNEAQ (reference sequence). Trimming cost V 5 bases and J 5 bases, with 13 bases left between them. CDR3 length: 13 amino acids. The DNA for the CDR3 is TGTGCCAGCAGCGTCGGGACAATCAACGAGCAGTACGTC. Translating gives CASSVGTINEQYV.

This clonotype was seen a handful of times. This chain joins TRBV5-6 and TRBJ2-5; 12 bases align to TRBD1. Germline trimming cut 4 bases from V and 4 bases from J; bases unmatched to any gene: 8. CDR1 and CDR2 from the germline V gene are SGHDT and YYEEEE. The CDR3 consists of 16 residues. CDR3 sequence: CASSLPGQGAGETQYF. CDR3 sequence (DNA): TGTGCCAGCAGCCTCCCGGGACAGGGGGCGGGAGAGACCCAGTACTTC.

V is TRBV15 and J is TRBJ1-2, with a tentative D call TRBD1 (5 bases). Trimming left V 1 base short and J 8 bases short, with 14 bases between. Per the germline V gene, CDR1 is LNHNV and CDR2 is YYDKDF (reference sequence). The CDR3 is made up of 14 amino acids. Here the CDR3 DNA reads TGTGCCACCAGCAGAGTAGGGCAGGGCGGGGGCTACACCTTC. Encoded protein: CATSRVGQGGGYTF.

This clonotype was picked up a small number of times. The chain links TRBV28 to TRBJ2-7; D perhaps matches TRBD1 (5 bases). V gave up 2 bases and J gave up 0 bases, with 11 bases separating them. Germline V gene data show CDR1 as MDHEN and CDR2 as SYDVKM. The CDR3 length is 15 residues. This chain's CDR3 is CASSLQGWSSYEQYF. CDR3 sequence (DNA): TGTGCCAGCAGTTTACAGGGATGGAGCTCCTACGAGCAGTACTTC.